The 11 T cell receptor beta chains presented below share a single source sample, sequenced in a study of cytomegalovirus exposure and HLA in healthy donors. The PCR contained 60 Vbeta and 13 Jbeta primers. The repertoire was sequenced with immunoSEQ multiplex PCR; TCRdb's copy has only in-frame clones and lacks some. This sample has approximately 170,000 clones, with around 86% found just once. Sequenced material: PBMCs. These receptors all come from a man between 45 and 60 years old in good health and CMV-seropositive.

CDR3 sequence: CASSLVQGTNEKLFF. The DNA of the CDR3 is TGTGCCAGCAGCTTAGTGCAGGGTACTAATGAAAAACTGTTTTTT. The chain couples TRBV7-8 to TRBJ1-4, with D possibly matching TRBD1 (5 bases). The CDR3 has 15 residues. Per germline, CDR1 SGHVS and CDR2 FQNEAQ. The V end was cut by 1 base, the J end by 2 bases, with 8 bases between. The whole variable domain, filled in from reference TRBV7-8 and TRBJ1-4, reads GAGVSQSPRYKVAKRGQDVALRCDPISGHVSLFWYQQALGQGPEFLTYFQNEAQLDKSGLPSDRFFAERPEGSVSTLKIQRTQQEDSAVYLCASSLVQGTNEKLFFGSGTQLSVL.

The chain recombines TRBV13 with TRBJ2-7; 7 nucleotides align to TRBD1. V lost 2 bases to trimming and J lost 3 bases; unmatched junction nucleotides: 7. The V gene's germline CDR1 is PRHDT and CDR2 FYEKMQ (reference sequence). The CDR3 extends over 15 amino acids. The CDR3 DNA reads as TGTGCCAGCAGCTTATGGGGACAGCAAAACTACGAGCAGTACTTC. It is translated as CASSLWGQQNYEQYF.

The chain couples TRBV27 to TRBJ1-1; no clear D. This CDR3 comprises 14 residues. V lost 6 bases and J lost 6, with 17 bases in between. Germline V lookup: CDR1 MNHEY, CDR2 SMNVEV (reference sequence). CDR3 region: CASRLTGEKAEAFF. The CDR3 DNA sequence: TGTGCCAGCAGACTGACCGGGGAGAAGGCTGAAGCTTTCTTT.

The chain uses TRBV9 and TRBJ2-7; 9 bases fit TRBD2. Germline CDR1 SGDLS, CDR2 YYNGEE. J gave up 1 base and V 0 bases, and 8 bases lay outside the gene matches. The CDR3 totals 17 residues. In DNA form, the CDR3 reads TGTGCCAGCAGCGTAGTAGTAGCGGGAGTGAGTTCCTACGAGCAGTACTTC. Protein sequence: CASSVVVAGVSSYEQYF.

This rearrangement joins TRBV19 to TRBJ2-1; 7 positions match TRBD1. This CDR3 contains 12 residues. Germline trimming cut 5 bases from V and 15 bases from J; bases unmatched to any gene: 10. In germline, CDR1 is LNHDA, CDR2 SQIVND (reference sequence). Here the CDR3 reads CASSARQGRRFF. The CDR3 region has the DNA TGTGCCAGTAGTGCCAGACAGGGCCGACGGTTCTTC.

The V and J genes are TRBV6-1 and TRBJ2-7; 11 bases fit TRBD2. After removal of 2 bases from V and 4 bases from J, the junction contained 4 bases not matched to a gene. The CDR3 has 15 residues. CDR1 is MNHNS, CDR2 SASEGT, per germline. The CDR3 is CASSEPTSGSYEQYF. CDR3 in DNA: TGTGCCAGCAGTGAACCCACTAGCGGGAGTTACGAGCAGTACTTC.

This clone was recorded a few times. The chain is built from TRBV9 and TRBJ1-3, with 12 bases fitting TRBD1. The germline V gene has CDR1 SGDLS and CDR2 YYNGEE. Germline trimming cut 4 bases from V and 1 base from J; bases unmatched to any gene: 3. The CDR3 spans 16 residues. The CDR3, as DNA: TGTGCCAGCAGCAGGGACAGGGGGCCATCTGGAAACACCATATATTTT. Amino acids: CASSRDRGPSGNTIYF.

V gene TRBV4-3 combines with J gene TRBJ2-3; 8 bases map to TRBD1. The CDR3 has 18 residues. V shed 0 bases and J 1 base; nucleotides not matched to a gene: 9. The germline gives CDR1 LGHNA, CDR2 YSLEER. The CDR3 nucleotides are TGCGCCAGCAGCCAAGATGGAATCCGGGGACAGGGCACAGATACGCAGTATTTT. Its translation is CASSQDGIRGQGTDTQYF.

V and J are TRBV5-1 and TRBJ1-1; tentatively, D is TRBD1 (5 bases). CDR3 length: 13 residues. Trimming left V 4 bases short and J 2 bases short, with 9 bases between. Germline V gene sequence: CDR1 SGHRS, CDR2 YFSETQ. The CDR3: CASSEQANTEAFF. The CDR3 bases are TGCGCCAGCAGCGAACAGGCTAACACTGAAGCTTTCTTT.

This chain links TRBV5-1 with TRBJ2-2; D not resolved. The germline gives CDR1 SGHRS, CDR2 YFSETQ. Trimming pared 3 bases from V and 0 bases from J, leaving 15 bases between. The CDR3 contains 17 residues. CDR3 in amino acids: CASSSVPGATNTGELFF. DNA for the CDR3: TGCGCCAGCAGCTCGGTGCCAGGTGCTACGAACACCGGGGAGCTGTTTTTT.

This chain joins TRBV28 and TRBJ2-5; tentatively, D is TRBD1 (6 bases). Germline values: CDR1 MDHEN, CDR2 SYDVKM. CDR3 length: 14 amino acids. The V gene lost 5 bases and the J gene lost 4 bases, with 14 bases spanning the gap. For the CDR3, the DNA is TGTGCCAGCAGTGAACCCATAGGGGGAGAGACCCAGTACTTC. Residues: CASSEPIGGETQYF.